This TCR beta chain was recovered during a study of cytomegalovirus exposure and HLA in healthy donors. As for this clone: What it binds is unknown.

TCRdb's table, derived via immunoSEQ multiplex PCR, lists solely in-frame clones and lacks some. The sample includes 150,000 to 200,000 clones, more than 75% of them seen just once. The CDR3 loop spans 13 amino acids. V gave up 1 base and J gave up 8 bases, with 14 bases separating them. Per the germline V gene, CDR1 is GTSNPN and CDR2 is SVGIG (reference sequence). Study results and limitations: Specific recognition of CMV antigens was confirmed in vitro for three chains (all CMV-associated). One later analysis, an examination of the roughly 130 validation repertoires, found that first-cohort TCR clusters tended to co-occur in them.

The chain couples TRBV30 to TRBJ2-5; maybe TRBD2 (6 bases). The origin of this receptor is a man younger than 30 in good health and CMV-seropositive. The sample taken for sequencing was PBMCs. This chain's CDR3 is CAWSARDGGTQYF. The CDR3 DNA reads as TGTGCCTGGAGTGCCCGAGACGGGGGAACCCAGTACTTC.